One and the same sample provided the 7 T cell receptor beta chains below, sequenced in a study of regulatory T cells in long-lasting Graves disease. According to the study, TCR beta libraries were built with iRepertoire HTBI primers and CDR3-region Arm-PCR. One entry per CDR3 protein results from TCRdb running MiXCR on the multiplex PCR reads. The table shows 380,000 or so distinct CDR3 sequences, with 15% to 20% occurring only once. Time point noted: newly diagnosed GD, antithyroid drugs for less than 3 months. From RNA extracted from PBMCs, the TCR library was made. These data were also reused for a study on T cells in Graves' hyperthyroidism and ophthalmopathy.

The input for sequencing was peripheral blood mononuclear cells (PBMCs), taken at new diagnosis, from a patient treated with antithyroid drugs. Receptors were obtained from a woman under 30 with Graves disease.

This clonotype was seen more than once but under ten times. This chain connects TRBV7-8 to TRBJ1-4, with 9 bases matching TRBD1. J gave up 8 bases and V 3 bases, and 13 bases lay outside the gene matches. Germline-derived CDR1 and CDR2 are SGHVS and FQNEAQ. CDR3 length: 17 amino acids. The CDR3 protein is CASSFRSFGTGWEKLFF. CDR3 bases: TGTGCCAGCAGCTTCCGGAGTTTCGGGACAGGGTGGGAAAAACTGTTTTTT.

This clonotype was observed at least ten times. V usage is TRBV18 and J usage is TRBJ1-2; 7 bases are a match to TRBD1. Germline CDR1 is KGHSH and CDR2 is LQKENI. V lost 3 bases, J lost 3 bases, and 10 bases stayed unmatched. The CDR3 contains 16 residues. The CDR3 sequence: CASSPQTGIEDYGYTF. CDR3 sequence (DNA): TGTGCCAGCTCACCCCAGACAGGGATTGAGGACTATGGCTACACCTTC.

V and J are TRBV3-1 and TRBJ2-2; no reliable D call. The V gene lost 1 base and the J gene lost 5 bases, with 11 bases spanning the gap. Germline V lookup: CDR1 LGHDT, CDR2 YNNKEL (reference sequence). The CDR3 consists of 15 residues. CDR3 region: CASSQGFGETGELFF. For the CDR3, the DNA is TGTGCCAGCAGCCAAGGGTTTGGAGAGACCGGGGAGCTGTTTTTT. The full variable domain, completed using reference TRBV3-1 and TRBJ2-2, is DTAVSQTPKYLVTQMGNDKSIKCEQNLGHDTMYWYKQDSKKFLKIMFSYNNKELIINETVPNRFSPKSPDKAHLNLHINSLELGDSAVYFCASSQGFGETGELFFGEGSRLTVL.

The rearrangement links TRBV15 to TRBJ2-2; D is uncertain. Germline V gene sequence: CDR1 LNHNV, CDR2 YYDKDF (reference sequence). V was trimmed by 6 bases and J by 1 base, leaving 3 bases between them. The CDR3 spans 12 residues. The CDR3 nucleotides are TGTGCCACCAGGCGGAACACCGGGGAGCTGTTTTTT. Translation gives CATRRNTGELFF. The complete variable domain, with remaining parts taken from reference TRBV15 and TRBJ2-2, reads DAMVIQNPRYQVTQFGKPVTLSCSQTLNHNVMYWYQQKSSQAPKLLFHYYDKDFNNEADTPDNFQSRRPNTSFCFLDIRSPGLGDTAMYLCATRRNTGELFFGEGSRLTVL.

This clonotype was seen only a few times. The chain is built from TRBV5-1 and TRBJ2-1; D gene ambiguous. The CDR3 contains 16 residues. V was shortened by 1 base and J by 8 bases, with 19 bases between the two germline ends. Germline V gene lookup returns CDR1 SGHRS and CDR2 YFSETQ. CDR3 coding DNA: TGCGCCAGCAGCTTGATGGGTGGTATCATTGGCGATGAGCAGTTCTTC. Translating gives CASSLMGGIIGDEQFF.

In its sample, this clonotype was seen many times. This sequence joins TRBV28 and TRBJ2-7; tentatively, D is TRBD1 (5 bases). V dropped 10 bases and J dropped 2 bases, with 9 bases sitting between them. From germline, CDR1 is MDHEN and CDR2 SYDVKM. The CDR3 has 11 amino acids. CDR3 loop: CATKGPYEQYF. Here the CDR3 DNA reads TGTGCCACCAAGGGGCCCTACGAGCAGTACTTC.

This clonotype was counted ten times or more. The chain carries TRBV20-1 and TRBJ2-7; D possibly matches TRBD1 or TRBD2 (5 bases each). Germline CDR1 DFQATT, CDR2 SNEGSKA (reference sequence). Trimming left V 4 bases short and J 0 bases short, with 16 bases between. The CDR3 is 15 amino acids. CDR3 sequence: CSAKAGTAASYEQYF. The DNA for the CDR3 is TGCAGTGCTAAAGCCGGGACCGCTGCCTCCTACGAGCAGTACTTC.